This T cell receptor (beta chain) was obtained from a study of blood T cell repertoires in COVID-19. The wider study: The origin of the acute and convalescent COVID-19 samples was the United States, Italy and Spain.

All enrollees were about 18 to 89 years old and from approximately 25 US areas. Allocation to cohorts depended on clinical history reported by the participants. What the recovered Cohort 3 donors had was two negative PCRs, clearance, or symptom resolution. Germline V CDR1 and CDR2: SGDLS, YYNGEE. V shed 2 bases and J shed 4 bases, with 9 bases lying between them. This CDR3 is built from 13 residues. Sequencing was performed with immunoSEQ multiplex PCR; in TCRdb, only in-frame clones are kept and a portion is missing. The table has approximately 440,000 clones, about nine tenths seen once. V and J are TRBV9 and TRBJ1-1; the D is unclear. Sequenced sample: PBMCs or T cells enriched from blood (not recorded which). The receptor's source is a man aged 18 to 30 who had recovered from COVID-19. CDR3 in DNA: TGTGCCAGCAGCGTCAGGTTGAGCACTGAAGCTTTCTTT. This sequence encodes CASSVRLSTEAFF.